These 8 T cell receptor beta chains were sequenced from one sample in a study of T cells in Graves' hyperthyroidism and ophthalmopathy. RNA transcripts served as the template for amplifying TCR beta CDR3 regions. First-round RT-PCR with HTBI primers amplified the TCR CDR3 region. In TCRdb, the multiplex PCR reads were re-called with MiXCR into one record per CDR3 protein. The sample shows roughly 290,000 distinct CDR3 sequences, roughly 15% of them seen only once. The sequencing sample was made of blood. These receptors were obtained from a woman aged 40 to 50 with Graves' hyperthyroidism.

This clonotype was seen repeatedly, ten times or more. The rearrangement joins TRBV3-1 to TRBJ2-3, with 8 bases matching TRBD2. V was clipped by 0 bases and J by 6 bases; unmatched bases: 8. This CDR3 spans 16 amino acids. The germline CDR1 and CDR2 sequences are LGHDT and YNNKEL (reference sequence). CDR3 loop: CASSQDLAGGRDTQYF. Here the CDR3 DNA reads TGTGCCAGCAGCCAAGATCTGGCGGGAGGACGTGATACGCAGTATTTT.

This clonotype turned up a few times. The rearrangement joins TRBV4-1 to TRBJ2-4, with D unclear. CDR1 is MGHRA and CDR2 is YSYEKL in the germline V gene. V lost 1 base and J 0 bases, leaving 13 bases between the germline ends. The CDR3 loop spans 17 amino acids. CDR3 in DNA: TGCGCCAGCAGCCAAGGGCGGCGGTCGGTAGCCAAAAACATTCAGTACTTC. The encoded protein is CASSQGRRSVAKNIQYF.

The sample holds many counts of this clonotype. The chain joins TRBV19 to TRBJ2-5; D is uncertain. CDR1 and CDR2 (germline): LNHDA, SQIVND (reference sequence). The CDR3 has 12 amino acids. The V and J ends lost 6 bases and 0 bases respectively, with 5 bases between them. CDR3 in DNA: TGTGCCAGTAGGGGGTACCAAGAGACCCAGTACTTC. It translates to CASRGYQETQYF. Filled out from reference TRBV19 and TRBJ2-5, the complete variable domain reads DGGITQSPKYLFRKEGQNVTLSCEQNLNHDAMYWYRQDPGQGLRLIYYSQIVNDFQKGDIAEGYSVSREKKESFPLTVTSAQKNPTAFYLCASRGYQETQYFGPGTRLLVL.

This clonotype was seen a handful of times. The rearrangement links TRBV28 to TRBJ2-7; unclear D gene. The germline V gene has CDR1 MDHEN and CDR2 SYDVKM. There are 13 residues in the CDR3. The ends were cut back, 8 bases at V and 5 bases at J, with 16 bases in the middle. DNA of the CDR3: TGTGCCAGCGGTACCACTCTACACAACGAGCAGTACTTC. Translation: CASGTTLHNEQYF.

A word on this clonotype: Being one base from a much bigger clone, this may be a read error. The V and J genes are TRBV12-5 and TRBJ2-1; no clear D. V lost 7 bases to trimming and J lost 9 bases, with 16 bases between them. Germline assignment: CDR1 LGHNT and CDR2 FRNRAP. This CDR3 spans 13 amino acids. CDR3 sequence reads: CASEKAGSSEQFF. CDR3 nucleotides: TGTGCTAGTGAAAAAGCAGGATCCAGTGAGCAGTTCTTC.

This clonotype appeared many times. This chain uses TRBV2 with TRBJ2-5, with 7 positions matching TRBD2. The CDR3 is 14 residues long. V trimming: 3 bases; J trimming: 5 bases; junction bases outside the gene matches: 6. Germline loops: CDR1 SNHLY, CDR2 FYNNEI. The CDR3 loop is CASSELTSRETQYF. CDR3 nucleotides: TGTGCCAGCAGTGAGCTGACTAGCCGGGAGACCCAGTACTTC.

This clonotype was seen repeatedly, ten times or more. The chain employs TRBV10-1 and TRBJ1-2; no clear D gene. V lost 5 bases, J lost 0 bases, and 10 bases lay in between. Germline CDR1 reads WNHNN; CDR2 reads SYGVQD (reference sequence). CDR3 size: 14 residues. DNA of the CDR3: TGCGCCAGCAGTCCCATGGGAGCTAACTATGGCTACACCTTC. It is translated as CASSPMGANYGYTF.

This clonotype was detected ten times or more. The gene calls are TRBV30 and TRBJ1-2; weak D call: TRBD1 (6 bases). This CDR3 spans 12 amino acids. Germline CDR1 is GTSNPN and CDR2 is SVGIG (reference sequence). V was clipped by 3 bases and J by 7 bases, with 12 bases between them. CDR3 DNA sequence: TGTGCCTGGAGCCTAGGGGGAGGTGGCTACACCTTC. Its protein product is CAWSLGGGGYTF.